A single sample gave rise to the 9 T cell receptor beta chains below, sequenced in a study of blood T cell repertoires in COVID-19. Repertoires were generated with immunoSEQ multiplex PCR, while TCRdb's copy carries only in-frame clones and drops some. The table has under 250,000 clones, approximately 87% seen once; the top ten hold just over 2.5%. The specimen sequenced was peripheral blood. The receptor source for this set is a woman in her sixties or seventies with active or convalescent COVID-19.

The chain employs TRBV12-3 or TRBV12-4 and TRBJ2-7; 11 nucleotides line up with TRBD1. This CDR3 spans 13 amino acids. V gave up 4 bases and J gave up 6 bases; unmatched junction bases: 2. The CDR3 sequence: CASSSDRGREQYF. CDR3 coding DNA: TGTGCCAGCAGTTCGGACAGGGGGCGCGAGCAGTACTTC.

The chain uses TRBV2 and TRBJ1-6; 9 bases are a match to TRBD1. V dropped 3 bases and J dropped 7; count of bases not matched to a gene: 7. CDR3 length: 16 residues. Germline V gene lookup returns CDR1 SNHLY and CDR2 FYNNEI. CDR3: CASSESWTGANSPLHF. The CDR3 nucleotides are TGTGCCAGCAGTGAGTCTTGGACAGGGGCCAATTCACCCCTCCACTTT.

The CDR3, as DNA: TGTGCCACCAGTACAACAGGGATTAGGGCTAATGAAAAACTGTTTTTT. This gives the protein CATSTTGIRANEKLFF. V is TRBV19 and J is TRBJ1-4, with D perhaps TRBD1 (6 bases). The CDR3 has 16 residues. V gave up 10 bases and J gave up 3 bases, with 21 bases separating them. Germline CDR1 LNHDA, CDR2 SQIVND (reference sequence).

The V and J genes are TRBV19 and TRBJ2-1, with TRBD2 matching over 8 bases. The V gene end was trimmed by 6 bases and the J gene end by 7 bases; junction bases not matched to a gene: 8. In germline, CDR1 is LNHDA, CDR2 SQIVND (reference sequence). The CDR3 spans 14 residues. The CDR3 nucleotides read TGTGCCAGTAGCACTGGGACTAGGGAGAATGAGCAGTTCTTC. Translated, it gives CASSTGTRENEQFF.

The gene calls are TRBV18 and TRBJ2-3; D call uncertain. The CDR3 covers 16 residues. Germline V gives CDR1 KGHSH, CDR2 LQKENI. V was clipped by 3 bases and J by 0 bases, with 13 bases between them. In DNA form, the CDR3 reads TGTGCCAGCTCACCCCAGGAACTGAGAAGCACAGATACGCAGTATTTT. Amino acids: CASSPQELRSTDTQYF.

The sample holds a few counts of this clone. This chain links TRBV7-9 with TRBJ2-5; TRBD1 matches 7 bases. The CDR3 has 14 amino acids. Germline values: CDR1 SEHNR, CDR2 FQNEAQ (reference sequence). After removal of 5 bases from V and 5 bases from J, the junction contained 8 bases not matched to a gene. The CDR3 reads CASSLTGAGETQYF. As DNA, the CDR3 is TGTGCCAGCAGCCTAACAGGGGCCGGGGAGACCCAGTACTTC.

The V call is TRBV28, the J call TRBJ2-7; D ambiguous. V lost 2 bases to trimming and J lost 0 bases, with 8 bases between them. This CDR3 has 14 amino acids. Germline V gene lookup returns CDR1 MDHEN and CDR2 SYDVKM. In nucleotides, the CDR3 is TGTGCCAGCAGTTTAACTCCTAGCTCCTACGAGCAGTACTTC. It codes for CASSLTPSSYEQYF.

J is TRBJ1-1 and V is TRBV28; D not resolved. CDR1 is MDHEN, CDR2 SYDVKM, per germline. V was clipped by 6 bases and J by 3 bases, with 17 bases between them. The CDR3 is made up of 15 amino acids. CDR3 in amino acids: CASRLSLGDDTEAFF. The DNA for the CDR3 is TGTGCCAGCAGGCTTAGTTTGGGCGATGACACTGAAGCTTTCTTT.

The CDR3 DNA follows: TGTGCCAGCAGTGGCCCAGGACAGGGAAGAACTGGCTACACCTTC. Protein: CASSGPGQGRTGYTF. The chain carries TRBV25-1 and TRBJ1-2, with 8 positions matching TRBD1. Unmatched junction bases numbered 11, after V lost 4 bases and J lost 7 bases. This CDR3 has 15 amino acids. Germline-derived CDR1 and CDR2 are MGHDK and SYGVNS.